This T cell receptor (beta chain) was identified during a study of blood T cells in healthy people across ages. Findings of the study overall: CMV status of donors was unknown, possibly confounding expanded clonotype changes. The fall in TCR beta diversity per million T cells was roughly linear with age. It was found that TCR beta diversity correlated strongly with the percentage of naive T cells.

Concerning this clonotype itself: Antigen: not known. The junction does not match germline at one end; this may be a read error.

Together with a sample-barcoded 5' primer, a J-beta primer mix was included in a second PCR lasting about 6 to 12 cycles. There were at least 3 million CDR3-containing paired-end reads obtained from each sample. TCRdb reprocessed the 5' RACE reads with MiXCR, giving one entry per CDR3 protein. This table has about 1.8 million distinct CDR3 sequences, roughly 50% appearing once. The clonotype was recovered from a woman in her 40s in good health. Sample: blood.

The CDR3: CASSFGPWTGASTDTQYF. The CDR3, as DNA: TGTGCTAGCAGCTTCGGACCTTGGACTGGTGCTAGCACAGATACGCAGTATTTT. The V gene is TRBV7-7, the J gene TRBJ2-3, with D perhaps matching TRBD2 (5 bases). This CDR3 has 18 amino acids. Germline assignment: CDR1 SSHAT and CDR2 FNYEAQ (reference sequence).